The 28 T cell receptor beta chains below all came from one sample that was sequenced in a study of cytomegalovirus exposure and HLA in healthy donors. A multiplex PCR was run with 60 Vbeta primers and 13 Jbeta primers. Clones were read by immunoSEQ multiplex PCR, and TCRdb kept only the in-frame ones, dropping some. The sample includes some 150,000 clones, approximately 64% of them seen just once. The source material was PBMCs. All receptors come from a woman between 35 and 50 years old in good health and CMV-seronegative.

The chain's CDR3 is CASSLGTGARRTDTQYF. The CDR3 DNA is TGTGCCAGCAGCTTAGGTACGGGTGCGCGGCGGACAGATACGCAGTATTTT. The chain has TRBV11-2 and TRBJ2-3; D remains ambiguous. This CDR3 spans 17 amino acids. Germline CDR1 is SGHAT and CDR2 is FQNNGV. Deletions cut 1 base from V and 3 bases from J, with 17 bases between.

This clone came up a few times. This chain joins TRBV9 and TRBJ2-3, with TRBD2 matching 9 bases. After removal of 6 bases from V and 0 bases from J, the junction contained 2 bases not matched to a gene. The germline V gene encodes CDR1 SGDLS and CDR2 YYNGEE. The CDR3 runs 14 residues. The DNA of the CDR3 is TGTGCCAGCACCCTAGCGGGGAGCACAGATACGCAGTATTTT. This gives the protein CASTLAGSTDTQYF.

V gene TRBV6-1 combines with J gene TRBJ1-5, with D tentatively TRBD1 (5 bases). V was pared by 10 bases and J by 11 bases, with 24 bases between. There are 14 residues in the CDR3. Germline assignment: CDR1 MNHNS and CDR2 SASEGT. The CDR3 sequence: CATTSPLGTRTQHF. In DNA form, the CDR3 reads TGTGCCACCACCAGCCCCCTTGGGACTCGGACCCAGCATTTT.

The J gene is TRBJ1-2, the V gene TRBV12-5, with 8 bases aligning to TRBD1. CDR3 length equals 13 residues. With 7 bases clipped from V and 4 bases from J, the junction kept 5 bases outside the gene matches. Germline lookup yields CDR1 LGHNT and CDR2 FRNRAP. In DNA, the CDR3 is TGTGCTAGTGCGCTCCAGGGGGCCTATGGCTACACCTTC. The encoded protein is CASALQGAYGYTF.

This clone is a singleton in its sample. The chain is built from TRBV6-1 and TRBJ1-2; a weak D match, TRBD1 (6 bases). The CDR3 runs to 14 residues. Germline assignment: CDR1 MNHNS and CDR2 SASEGT. Trimming left V 1 base short and J 4 bases short, with 10 bases between. As DNA, the CDR3 is TGTGCCAGCAGTGAAGGGGGGCTGGCCTATGGCTACACCTTC. This codes for CASSEGGLAYGYTF.

Note on this clone: One end of the junction is discordant with germline, which a read error may explain. The rearrangement uses TRBV4-1 and TRBJ1-5; D possibly corresponds to TRBD1 (6 bases). Germline V gives CDR1 MGHRA, CDR2 YSYEKL. This CDR3 is 14 amino acids long. This CDR3 reads CASSQVGGGKPQHF. The DNA for the CDR3 is TGCGCCAGCAGCCAAGTGGGAGGGGGTAAGCCTCAGCATTTT.

This chain links TRBV2 with TRBJ2-7; 9 positions agree with TRBD1. Trimming removed 6 bases from V and 3 bases from J; junction bases left unmatched: 3. This CDR3 is built from 13 residues. CDR1 SNHLY and CDR2 FYNNEI come from the germline V gene. The CDR3 region is CASRGQGYYEQYF. CDR3 in DNA: TGTGCCAGCAGGGGACAGGGATACTACGAGCAGTACTTC.

The chain uses TRBV19 and TRBJ2-3, with a tentative D call TRBD1 (5 bases). Germline V gene lookup returns CDR1 LNHDA and CDR2 SQIVND (reference sequence). Trimming took off 6 bases at V and 0 bases at J, with 16 bases between the two ends. This CDR3 has 16 amino acids. For the CDR3, the DNA is TGTGCCAGTAGCCTCGTAGGGGAATCTAGCACAGATACGCAGTATTTT. This encodes CASSLVGESSTDTQYF.

This clone was found a few times. The rearrangement joins TRBV12-5 to TRBJ1-4, with a possible D match to TRBD1 (6 bases). The CDR3 totals 16 residues. V lost 0 bases and J lost 10, with 18 bases in between. Germline V gene data show CDR1 as LGHNT and CDR2 as FRNRAP. CDR3 DNA: TGTGCTAGTGGTTTGGTCCAGACAGGAGCCCCGGTAAAACTGTTTTTT. Amino acids: CASGLVQTGAPVKLFF.

The genes are TRBV6-5 and TRBJ1-6; D gene ambiguous. The ends were cut back, 2 bases at V and 7 bases at J, with 9 bases in the middle. Germline V gives CDR1 MNHEY, CDR2 SVGAGI. The CDR3 loop spans 14 amino acids. CDR3 coding DNA: TGTGCCAGCAGTTACAGAGGAGGCAATTCACCCCTCCACTTT. Amino acid sequence: CASSYRGGNSPLHF.

The CDR3 DNA follows: TGCAGTGCCTTTAAGAACACTGAAGCTTTCTTT. Encoded protein: CSAFKNTEAFF. The rearrangement uses TRBV20-1 and TRBJ1-1; D remains ambiguous. Germline CDR1 is DFQATT and CDR2 is SNEGSKA (reference sequence). This CDR3 is 11 amino acids long. V lost 6 bases and J lost 1, with 6 bases in between.

This rearrangement joins TRBV7-8 to TRBJ1-2; 7 bases are a match to TRBD1. The length of the CDR3 is 15 residues. V lost 5 bases and J lost 6; bases outside the gene matches: 12. Germline-derived CDR1 and CDR2 are SGHVS and FQNEAQ. The CDR3 coding sequence is TGTGCCAGCAGCGTCCTACCCGGGACAGATAATGGCTACACCTTC. This translates into CASSVLPGTDNGYTF.

DNA for the CDR3: TGCAGCGTTGAAGATGTCGCTAGCGGGGGGGGTTACAATGAGCAGTTCTTC. This codes for CSVEDVASGGGYNEQFF. This rearrangement joins TRBV29-1 to TRBJ2-1; the match to TRBD2 covers 12 bases. V shed 0 bases and J 4 bases; nucleotides not matched to a gene: 7. The CDR3 is 17 amino acids. From germline, CDR1 is SQVTM and CDR2 ANQGSEA.

The CDR3 DNA follows: TGTGCCAGCAGCGGTGACAGTTTTTCTGGAAACACCATATATTTT. As protein: CASSGDSFSGNTIYF. The chain is built from TRBV9 and TRBJ1-3; possibly TRBD1 for D (5 bases). The CDR3 is 15 residues long. CDR1 SGDLS and CDR2 YYNGEE come from the germline V gene. V was clipped by 3 bases and J by 1 base, with 11 bases between them.

The CDR3, as DNA: TGTGCCATCAGTGATTTTGAGCGGGGGGGGGCTAACTATGGCTACACCTTC. Translating gives CAISDFERGGANYGYTF. The chain combines TRBV10-3 with TRBJ1-2, with D possibly being TRBD1 (5 bases). The CDR3 totals 17 residues. Germline lookup yields CDR1 ENHRY and CDR2 SYGVKD. V lost 3 bases to trimming and J lost 0 bases, with 17 bases between them.

V and J are TRBV27 and TRBJ1-4; TRBD1 aligns across 9 bases. The V and J ends lost 5 bases and 7 bases, in that order; junction bases with no gene match: 8. The germline V gene has CDR1 MNHEY and CDR2 SMNVEV (reference sequence). The CDR3 consists of 15 residues. CDR3 region: CASSKGDRGGEKLFF. CDR3 bases: TGTGCCAGCAGTAAGGGTGACAGGGGGGGTGAAAAACTGTTTTTT.

In nucleotides, the CDR3 is TGCGCCAGCAGCCAGGGGGTAGCGGGGGGGCAAGTCACCGGGGAGCTGTTTTTT. It translates to CASSQGVAGGQVTGELFF. This chain links TRBV4-1 with TRBJ2-2, with 11 bases lining up with TRBD2. Germline CDR1 reads MGHRA; CDR2 reads YSYEKL. This CDR3 region has 18 residues. Trimming removed 3 bases from V and 4 bases from J; junction bases left unmatched: 10.

J is TRBJ2-5 and V is TRBV27, with 11 bases identical to TRBD2. Germline CDR1 MNHEY, CDR2 SMNVEV (reference sequence). The CDR3 length is 15 residues. V was clipped by 3 bases and J by 1 base; unmatched bases: 1. The CDR3 here is CASSFLAGGQETQYF. In DNA form, the CDR3 reads TGTGCCAGCAGTTTTCTAGCGGGGGGCCAAGAGACCCAGTACTTC.

The rearrangement joins TRBV4-1 to TRBJ1-1; D may be TRBD1 (5 bases). V was cut by 1 base and J by 6 bases, with 15 bases left in between. The CDR3 sequence is 15 residues long. CDR1 and CDR2 (germline): MGHRA, YSYEKL. The CDR3 sequence is CASSQGAHQGAEAFF. The CDR3 DNA follows: TGCGCCAGCAGCCAAGGGGCCCACCAAGGGGCTGAAGCTTTCTTT.

The chain couples TRBV4-3 to TRBJ1-1; a possible D gene is TRBD1 (5 bases). V lost 3 bases, J lost 13 bases, and 15 bases lay in between. The CDR3 totals 12 residues. Germline CDR1 reads LGHNA; CDR2 reads YSLEER. CDR3 sequence: CASSQGGRVIFF. CDR3 DNA sequence: TGCGCCAGCAGCCAGGGCGGCAGGGTGATTTTCTTT.

Notes on this clone: Additional DNA sequences in this sample encode the identical CDR3. This rearrangement joins TRBV15 to TRBJ1-2; tentatively, D is TRBD1 (6 bases). The CDR3 has 14 residues. V lost 1 base, J lost 4 bases, and 10 bases lay in between. The germline gives CDR1 LNHNV, CDR2 YYDKDF (reference sequence). The CDR3 nucleotides read TGTGCCACCAGCAGAGGACAGGAACCCTATGGCTACACCTTC. It specifies CATSRGQEPYGYTF.

V usage is TRBV7-9 and J usage is TRBJ2-1; D possibly corresponds to TRBD1 (5 bases). Germline V lookup: CDR1 SEHNR, CDR2 FQNEAQ (reference sequence). The V gene lost 4 bases and the J gene lost 4 bases, with 20 bases spanning the gap. The CDR3 has 17 residues. The CDR3 region has the DNA TGTGCCAGCAGCTACCTCGCACGAGAAGGGGCGTACAATGAGCAGTTCTTC. This codes for CASSYLAREGAYNEQFF.

This clone was observed a handful of times. The chain recombines TRBV5-6 with TRBJ2-3, with 13 nucleotides matching TRBD2. CDR3 size: 16 residues. J was trimmed by 1 base and V by 3 bases; bases with no gene match: 2. In germline, CDR1 is SGHDT, CDR2 YYEEEE. The CDR3 protein is CASSYGLAGGTDTQYF. DNA for the CDR3: TGTGCCAGCAGCTATGGACTAGCGGGGGGCACAGATACGCAGTATTTT. Drawing the rest from reference TRBV5-6 and TRBJ2-3, the complete variable domain is DAGVTQSPTHLIKTRGQQVTLRCSPKSGHDTVSWYQQALGQGPQFIFQYYEEEERQRGNFPDRFSGHQFPNYSSELNVNALLLGDSALYLCASSYGLAGGTDTQYFGPGTRLTVL.

V is TRBV11-2 and J is TRBJ2-7; tentative D call: TRBD2 (6 bases). Trimming took off 5 bases at V and 1 base at J, with 9 bases between the two ends. This CDR3 has 13 amino acids. The germline V gene has CDR1 SGHAT and CDR2 FQNNGV. CDR3 residues: CASSRGSSYEQYF. The CDR3 DNA follows: TGTGCCAGCAGCCGGGGGAGTTCCTACGAGCAGTACTTC.

The chain links TRBV7-9 to TRBJ1-2; 7 nucleotides line up with TRBD1. The CDR3 is made up of 14 amino acids. The junction had 11 bases not matched to a gene; V was cut back by 5 bases and J by 8 bases. The germline V gene encodes CDR1 SEHNR and CDR2 FQNEAQ (reference sequence). The CDR3: CASSLRQGENGYTF. In DNA form, the CDR3 reads TGTGCCAGCAGCCTTCGACAGGGAGAGAACGGCTACACCTTC.

The rearrangement links TRBV10-1 to TRBJ2-7; 9 positions agree with TRBD1. Germline V gives CDR1 WNHNN, CDR2 SYGVQD (reference sequence). The V segment lost 2 bases and the J segment 5 bases; nucleotides outside the gene matches: 4. The CDR3 extends over 14 amino acids. DNA for the CDR3: TGCGCCAGCAGTGAGGTGGACAGGGGAGACGAGCAGTACTTC. It codes for CASSEVDRGDEQYF.

The chain uses TRBV11-2 and TRBJ2-7; possible D gene TRBD1, 6 bases. There are 15 residues in the CDR3. Germline-derived CDR1 and CDR2 are SGHAT and FQNNGV. Between the trimmed V and J ends, which lost 5 bases and 4 bases, there was a span of 18 bases. CDR3 residues: CASSLHGQQGYEQYF. The CDR3 DNA reads as TGTGCCAGCAGCCTCCACGGACAGCAGGGTTACGAGCAGTACTTC.

The chain joins TRBV4-2 to TRBJ2-3, with TRBD1 identical over 10 bases. The V gene end was trimmed by 0 bases and the J gene end by 5 bases; junction bases not matched to a gene: 2. The CDR3 is 15 amino acids. Germline lookup yields CDR1 LGHNA and CDR2 YNFKEQ. The CDR3 sequence: CASSQEGQGRDTQYF. CDR3 nucleotide sequence: TGTGCCAGCAGCCAAGAGGGACAGGGGAGAGATACGCAGTATTTT.